This T cell receptor (beta chain) was sequenced for a study of blood T cell repertoires in COVID-19. At the level of the study: Some COVID-19 samples were acute and others convalescent; all came from the United States, Italy and Spain. PBMCs, B-cell-depleted T cells, or T cells provided the cDNA or gDNA that made up the material.

Authors' processing steps: Reference gene primer amplification yielded estimated nucleated cell counts. This table comes from immunoSEQ multiplex PCR, and its TCRdb copy is limited to in-frame clones, with some not included. That table is the source of V, J and clone size, and D and trimming were worked out from the DNA. The repertoire holds roughly 52,000 clones, about 83% seen once, with 4% in the top ten. There are 13 residues in the CDR3. V was clipped by 7 bases and J by 10 bases, with 17 bases between them. Germline-derived CDR1 and CDR2 are MNHNY and SVGAGI (reference sequence). The sequenced sample was peripheral blood. The TCR comes from a man aged 45-65 years with acute or convalescent COVID-19. This sequence joins TRBV6-6 and TRBJ2-1, with D perhaps matching TRBD1 (5 bases). The CDR3: CASTVGRLGEQFF. The DNA for the CDR3 is TGTGCCAGCACCGTGGGGCGGCTCGGCGAGCAGTTCTTC.